This passage covers 30 T cell receptor beta chains from one sample sequenced in a study of shared clonotypes between healthy human individuals. Clones were sequenced by immunoSEQ multiplex PCR, and TCRdb holds only the in-frame ones, with some missing. The sample gives a few million clones, approximately 95% of which show up once; 0.39% is in the top ten. What was sequenced was naive CD4+ T cells from PBMCs. Noted subset: CD45RA+ positively selected. The receptors shown here come from a man aged 18 to 29 in good health. Some clones in this sample may be carry-over from other donors' samples.

As for this clone: Other DNA sequences within the sample encode an identical CDR3. The chain joins TRBV6-1 to TRBJ1-2; D not resolved. From germline, CDR1 is MNHNS and CDR2 SASEGT. Between the trimmed V and J ends, which lost 6 bases and 4 bases, there was a span of 15 bases. The CDR3 extends over 14 amino acids. DNA for the CDR3: TGTGCCAGCAGCCCGTCCACAGAAGGCTATGGCTACACCTTC. Translated: CASSPSTEGYGYTF.

This clone was recorded once. The chain recombines TRBV29-1 with TRBJ1-1, with a possible D match to TRBD1 (5 bases). Germline V gives CDR1 SQVTM, CDR2 ANQGSEA. This CDR3 comprises 14 residues. Trimming took 4 bases from V and 1 from J, leaving 13 bases between them. The CDR3 is CSVVRSGANTEAFF. CDR3 in DNA: TGCAGCGTTGTAAGGTCTGGGGCGAACACTGAAGCTTTCTTT.

This chain joins TRBV27 and TRBJ1-1; TRBD1 agrees at 9 bases. This CDR3 comprises 16 residues. The V gene end was trimmed by 5 bases and the J gene end by 2 bases; junction bases not matched to a gene: 9. Germline loops: CDR1 MNHEY, CDR2 SMNVEV (reference sequence). CDR3 amino acids: CASSTRQGGKNTEAFF. The CDR3 DNA follows: TGTGCCAGCAGTACACGACAGGGGGGAAAAAACACTGAAGCTTTCTTT.

The J gene is TRBJ1-2, the V gene TRBV27, with 7 bases aligning to TRBD1. The CDR3 extends over 13 amino acids. The V gene end was trimmed by 5 bases and the J gene end by 2 bases; junction bases not matched to a gene: 2. Germline V CDR1 and CDR2: MNHEY, SMNVEV (reference sequence). DNA of the CDR3: TGTGCCAGCAGTAAGACAGGGAACTATGGCTACACCTTC. It translates to CASSKTGNYGYTF.

The gene calls are TRBV4-1 and TRBJ1-2; D remains ambiguous. The V gene's germline CDR1 is MGHRA and CDR2 YSYEKL. This CDR3 has 13 amino acids. Trimming left V 6 bases short and J 8 bases short, with 16 bases between. The CDR3 reads CASRKGRWEGYTF. The CDR3 DNA follows: TGCGCCAGCAGGAAAGGGCGCTGGGAGGGCTACACCTTC.

On this clone: The sample contains more than one DNA sequence encoding this CDR3. The genes are TRBV5-4 and TRBJ2-7; D perhaps matches TRBD1 (6 bases). Looked up from germline, CDR1 is SGHNT and CDR2 is YYREEE (reference sequence). There are 15 residues in the CDR3. The germline V and J ends were trimmed by 4 bases and 0 bases, with 14 bases remaining between them. As DNA, the CDR3 is TGTGCCAGCAGCCTGGGGGCAGGGAGCTCCTACGAGCAGTACTTC. Protein: CASSLGAGSSYEQYF.

The chain is built from TRBV2 and TRBJ1-1; D is perhaps TRBD1 (6 bases). Germline CDR1 is SNHLY and CDR2 is FYNNEI. There are 14 residues in the CDR3. Trimming took off 7 bases at V and 1 base at J, with 13 bases between the two ends. The CDR3 DNA sequence: TGTGCCAGCAACGAACAGGGAGGGAACACTGAAGCTTTCTTT. It is translated as CASNEQGGNTEAFF.

The chain uses TRBV11-2 and TRBJ2-7; 9 bases fit TRBD1. The CDR3 runs 14 residues. Trimming took 6 bases from V and 4 from J; bases not matched to a gene: 7. Germline V gene sequence: CDR1 SGHAT, CDR2 FQNNGV. In nucleotides, the CDR3 is TGTGCCAGCAGGAAACCGGGACAGGGTTACGAGCAGTACTTC. This codes for CASRKPGQGYEQYF.

V usage is TRBV5-1 and J usage is TRBJ2-5, with TRBD1 matching over 10 bases. The germline V gene has CDR1 SGHRS and CDR2 YFSETQ. Trimming took 3 bases from V and 5 from J; bases not matched to a gene: 7. The CDR3 sequence is 15 residues long. Here the CDR3 DNA reads TGCGCCAGCAGCTCACGGACAGGGGGTGAGGAGACCCAGTACTTC. The encoded protein is CASSSRTGGEETQYF.

This clone occurred once. The J gene is TRBJ2-1, the V gene TRBV19, with unresolved D. This CDR3 spans 13 amino acids. Trimming shortened V by 7 bases and J by 5 bases, and 12 bases separated the two germline ends. Germline assignment: CDR1 LNHDA and CDR2 SQIVND (reference sequence). CDR3 region: CASTKSPHNEQFF. CDR3 DNA: TGTGCCAGTACTAAATCCCCACACAATGAGCAGTTCTTC.

V usage is TRBV27 and J usage is TRBJ2-3; 10 bases align to TRBD2. This CDR3 has 16 residues. J gave up 2 bases and V 7 bases, and 9 bases lay outside the gene matches. The germline V gene has CDR1 MNHEY and CDR2 SMNVEV (reference sequence). The DNA for the CDR3 is TGTGCCAGCACGGCTAGCGGGAGACTTAACACAGATACGCAGTATTTT. This gives the protein CASTASGRLNTDTQYF.

The chain recombines TRBV2 with TRBJ2-2; D ambiguous. The CDR3 spans 14 residues. From germline, CDR1 is SNHLY and CDR2 FYNNEI. V was cut by 7 bases and J by 0 bases, with 9 bases left in between. The CDR3 here is CASKPATNTGELFF. CDR3 sequence (DNA): TGTGCCAGCAAGCCAGCGACGAACACCGGGGAGCTGTTTTTT.

The gene calls are TRBV27 and TRBJ1-2; no clear D. Deletions cut 6 bases from V and 8 bases from J, with 16 bases between. The CDR3 is 13 residues long. Looked up from germline, CDR1 is MNHEY and CDR2 is SMNVEV (reference sequence). The CDR3 protein is CASSPPGRVGYTF. The CDR3 nucleotides read TGTGCCAGCAGCCCACCCGGGCGTGTAGGCTACACCTTC.

Details on this clone: Other DNA sequences in this sample translate to the same CDR3. V is TRBV7-3 and J is TRBJ2-3; a weak D match, TRBD2 (6 bases). V was pared by 3 bases and J by 1 base, with 8 bases between. Germline V gene data show CDR1 as SGHTA and CDR2 as FQGTGA. The CDR3 has 14 residues. As DNA, the CDR3 is TGTGCCAGCAGCTTCCGCGGGGGCACAGATACGCAGTATTTT. It yields the protein CASSFRGGTDTQYF. Based on the CDR3 plus reference TRBV7-3 and TRBJ2-3, the full variable domain is GAGVSQTPSNKVTEKGKYVELRCDPISGHTALYWYRQSLGQGPEFLIYFQGTGAADDSGLPNDRFFAVRPEGSVSTLKIQRTERGDSAVYLCASSFRGGTDTQYFGPGTRLTVL.

This chain connects TRBV5-4 to TRBJ2-5; 8 bases are a match to TRBD2. CDR1 is SGHNT and CDR2 is YYREEE in the germline V gene (reference sequence). The CDR3 is 16 amino acids. V lost 4 bases to trimming and J lost 2 bases; unmatched junction nucleotides: 10. The CDR3, as DNA: TGTGCCAGCAGCGACGCTAGCGGGTCTCTTCAAGAGACCCAGTACTTC. Protein product: CASSDASGSLQETQYF.

V usage is TRBV5-1 and J usage is TRBJ2-2, with 10 nucleotides matching TRBD1. V shed 1 base and J 4 bases; nucleotides not matched to a gene: 7. Germline V gene sequence: CDR1 SGHRS, CDR2 YFSETQ. CDR3 length: 17 residues. CDR3 protein: CASSLFAGQGSTGELFF. The CDR3 nucleotides read TGCGCCAGCAGCTTGTTTGCGGGACAGGGGTCCACCGGGGAGCTGTTTTTT.

The J gene is TRBJ2-6, the V gene TRBV18; the D gene is possibly TRBD2 (6 bases). This CDR3 comprises 16 residues. The germline V and J ends were trimmed by 3 bases and 2 bases, with 11 bases remaining between them. Germline CDR1 is KGHSH and CDR2 is LQKENI. CDR3 in amino acids: CASSPWSGAGANVLTF. Written as DNA, the CDR3 is TGTGCCAGCTCACCCTGGTCGGGGGCTGGGGCCAACGTCCTGACTTTC.

The chain is built from TRBV19 and TRBJ1-5, with a tentative D call TRBD1 (6 bases). V was clipped by 0 bases and J by 3 bases, with 15 bases between them. CDR3 size: 17 residues. Germline loops: CDR1 LNHDA, CDR2 SQIVND (reference sequence). The DNA for the CDR3 is TGTGCCAGTAGTATAGAGGCAGGGGCCCTATTCAATCAGCCCCAGCATTTT. It codes for CASSIEAGALFNQPQHF.

The V gene is TRBV29-1, the J gene TRBJ2-1; D remains ambiguous. Germline V gene data show CDR1 as SQVTM and CDR2 as ANQGSEA. This CDR3 has 13 amino acids. Written as DNA, the CDR3 is TGCAGTCAAATTAGAGGCTCCTACAATGAGCAGTTCTTC. It codes for CSQIRGSYNEQFF.

This clone was seen once. The J gene is TRBJ1-5, the V gene TRBV6-6; 9 positions match TRBD1. Germline assignment: CDR1 MNHNY and CDR2 SVGAGI (reference sequence). The CDR3 extends over 13 amino acids. V gave up 8 bases and J gave up 4 bases; unmatched junction bases: 3. In DNA, the CDR3 is TGTGCCAGCGGGACAGGGATTAATCAGCCCCAGCATTTT. Its protein product is CASGTGINQPQHF.

The chain is built from TRBV5-1 and TRBJ1-1; D may be TRBD1 (5 bases). The CDR3 has 15 residues. Germline V CDR1 and CDR2: SGHRS, YFSETQ. The V gene lost 1 base and the J gene lost 5 bases, with 15 bases spanning the gap. In nucleotides, the CDR3 is TGCGCCAGCAGCTTGTGGGCAGGGTCGAGGACTGAAGCTTTCTTT. It codes for CASSLWAGSRTEAFF.

V and J are TRBV6-5 and TRBJ1-1, with no clear D. The CDR3 totals 15 residues. V was cut by 5 bases and J by 4 bases, with 17 bases left in between. Germline V gene sequence: CDR1 MNHEY, CDR2 SVGAGI. CDR3 sequence reads: CASSTRGRESTEAFF. CDR3 DNA sequence: TGTGCCAGCAGTACCCGCGGTCGGGAGAGCACTGAAGCTTTCTTT.

The chain links TRBV28 to TRBJ2-6, with TRBD1 as a possible D gene (5 bases). Germline CDR1 MDHEN, CDR2 SYDVKM. V lost 6 bases and J lost 2, with 8 bases in between. This CDR3 spans 14 amino acids. CDR3 sequence: CASRGRTGANVLTF. The CDR3 bases are TGTGCCAGCAGGGGGCGAACTGGGGCCAACGTCCTGACTTTC.

This chain joins TRBV4-3 and TRBJ2-2, with TRBD2 identical over 7 bases. After removal of 4 bases from V and 6 bases from J, the junction contained 14 bases not matched to a gene. CDR1 is LGHNA, CDR2 YSLEER, per germline. The CDR3 runs to 17 residues. CDR3 protein: CASSPRRASGVAGELFF. For the CDR3, the DNA is TGCGCCAGCAGCCCCCGTAGGGCTAGCGGAGTTGCCGGGGAGCTGTTTTTT.

This chain uses TRBV15 with TRBJ1-1; D might be TRBD1 (6 bases). Per germline, CDR1 LNHNV and CDR2 YYDKDF (reference sequence). CDR3 length equals 16 residues. V dropped 5 bases and J dropped 4 bases, with 20 bases sitting between them. As DNA, the CDR3 is TGTGCCACCAGCCCTCACGGGGGGGGGCCAACCACTGAAGCTTTCTTT. Its protein product is CATSPHGGGPTTEAFF.

The genes are TRBV5-1 and TRBJ1-4, with D perhaps TRBD1 (6 bases). Deletions cut 0 bases from V and 4 bases from J, with 13 bases between. Germline V gene data show CDR1 as SGHRS and CDR2 as YFSETQ. The length of the CDR3 is 16 residues. The CDR3 region is CASSLVQGAGNEKLFF. CDR3 sequence (DNA): TGCGCCAGCAGCTTGGTACAGGGTGCGGGTAATGAAAAACTGTTTTTT.

The chain carries TRBV6-4 and TRBJ2-6; no definite D call. Germline CDR1 MRHNA, CDR2 SNTAGT. V was clipped by 8 bases and J by 1 base, with 6 bases between them. This CDR3 contains 13 residues. The DNA for the CDR3 is TGTGCCAGCCGAAATTCTGGGGCCAACGTCCTGACTTTC. Translating it yields CASRNSGANVLTF.

The chain joins TRBV27 to TRBJ2-6; 7 nucleotides agree with TRBD1. The CDR3 consists of 14 residues. The V and J ends lost 5 bases and 4 bases, in that order; junction bases with no gene match: 2. CDR1 MNHEY and CDR2 SMNVEV come from the germline V gene (reference sequence). The CDR3 coding sequence is TGTGCCAGCAGTACAGGGGCCGGGGCCAACGTCCTGACTTTC. Translated: CASSTGAGANVLTF.

Details on this clone: This CDR3 is also generated by other DNA sequences in the sample. V and J are TRBV18 and TRBJ2-7, with D maybe TRBD1 (6 bases). CDR1 and CDR2 (germline): KGHSH, LQKENI. The CDR3 totals 14 residues. The V end was cut by 3 bases, the J end by 1 base, with 10 bases between. CDR3 sequence: CASSPGRGSYEQYF. CDR3 coding DNA: TGTGCCAGCTCACCCGGCAGGGGATCCTACGAGCAGTACTTC.

V usage is TRBV30 and J usage is TRBJ2-5, with 8 bases lining up with TRBD1. The end of the DNA aligns better with TRBJ2-7, so the J call may be wrong. Germline V gives CDR1 GTSNPN, CDR2 SVGIG (reference sequence). The CDR3 consists of 14 residues. The CDR3 here is CAWSFGRGLNEQYF. CDR3 nucleotides: TGTGCCTGGAGTTTCGGCAGGGGGCTGAACGAGCAGTACTTC.